This T cell receptor beta chain emerged from a study of identical twins. Addition of a universal primer site occurred through template switching, and cDNA carried unique molecular identifiers. In TCRdb, the 5' RACE reads were re-called with MiXCR into one record per CDR3 protein. The sample lists fewer than 900,000 distinct CDR3 sequences; 21% were seen once. Ten or more counts support this clonotype. This same sample was also part of a study on T cells expressing NK-cell markers. As reported in that work: Seven of the eight sequenced donors were classified as HCMV-seropositive, and one was classified as seronegative. In four donors, dominant clonotypes made up 28.3-60.1% of CD3+CD56-NKG2C+ cells. Evidence did not settle whether expanded NKG2C+ T cell clones targeted HCMV.

This TCR was recovered from a woman between 18 and 29 years old in good health. Material: PBMCs.

The CDR3 region has the DNA TGTGCCAGCAGCCCCACGGACCTAGAGAATTCACCCCTCCACTTT. It specifies CASSPTDLENSPLHF. The chain combines TRBV7-9 with TRBJ1-6; D not certain. This CDR3 comprises 15 residues. V lost 5 bases, J lost 7 bases, and 15 bases lay in between. Germline V gene data show CDR1 as SEHNR and CDR2 as FQNEAQ (reference sequence).